The rows below give T cell receptor beta chains drawn from one sample of a study of blood T cell repertoires in COVID-19. Clones were sequenced by immunoSEQ multiplex PCR, and TCRdb holds only the in-frame ones, with some missing. This sample has more than 50,000 clones, with more than 75% found just once. The sample taken for sequencing was peripheral blood. The source of these receptors is a woman older than 75 with acute or convalescent COVID-19. The CDR3 runs from the conserved cysteine through the conserved F or W. D genes are given only for firm matches. Size is omitted from some rows. Given values are once, few, many or a class for expanded clones.

15	TRBV12-5	TRBD1	TRBJ1-1	few	CASGSGQSMNTEAFF	TGTGCTAGTGGTTCGGGACAGAGCATGAACACTGAAGCTTTCTTT
16	TRBV6-6	TRBD1	TRBJ2-7	-	CASSYSKQGASYEQYF	TGTGCCAGCAGTTACTCGAAACAGGGGGCGAGCTACGAGCAGTACTTC
15	TRBV28	-	TRBJ2-3	-	CASSLFLQNTDTQYF	TGTGCCAGCAGTTTATTTCTACAGAACACAGATACGCAGTATTTT
16	TRBV11-1	TRBD2	TRBJ2-3	-	CASSLGLAASTDTQYF	TGTGCCAGCAGCTTAGGGCTAGCGGCCAGCACAGATACGCAGTATTTT
11	TRBV20-1	-	TRBJ2-7	-	CSADRSYEQYF	TGCAGTGCTGACAGATCCTACGAGCAGTACTTC
12	TRBV29-1	-	TRBJ1-1	-	CSVAWGGQQAFF	TGCAGCGTTGCCTGGGGGGGCCAGCAAGCTTTCTTT
13	TRBV12-3/TRBV12-4	-	TRBJ2-1	once	CASSSLQGNEQFF	TGTGCCAGCAGTTCCCTCCAGGGGAATGAGCAGTTCTTC
16	TRBV6-5	TRBD2	TRBJ2-5	-	CASSYSLAGASGTQYF	TGTGCCAGCAGTTACTCACTAGCGGGAGCGTCGGGGACCCAGTACTTC
14	TRBV5-6	TRBD2	TRBJ2-7	-	CASRQAGIPYEQYF	TGTGCCAGCAGACAAGCGGGAATCCCCTACGAGCAGTACTTC
15	TRBV5-4	-	TRBJ2-2	-	CASSPQLSETGELFF	TGTGCCAGCAGCCCGCAACTTTCGGAGACCGGGGAGCTGTTTTTT
19	TRBV7-7	-	TRBJ2-7	-	CASSLVSPPRRPMGREQYF	TGTGCTAGCAGCTTAGTGTCCCCCCCCCGCAGGCCTATGGGGCGCGAGCAGTACTTC
14	TRBV27	-	TRBJ2-5	-	CASSLRLGGETQYF	TGTGCCAGCAGTTTGAGACTCGGAGGGGAGACCCAGTACTTC
14	TRBV7-2	TRBD2	TRBJ2-5	-	CASSLVRTSEYQYF	TGTGCCAGCAGCTTAGTCAGGACTAGCGAATACCAGTACTTC
14	TRBV10-3	TRBD1	TRBJ1-1	few	CAISEVRGQDEAFF	TGTGCCATCAGTGAGGTCAGGGGGCAGGATGAAGCTTTCTTT
14	TRBV21-1	-	TRBJ1-5	-	CASSSHRGNQPQHF	TGTGCCAGCAGCAGCCACAGGGGGAATCAGCCCCAGCATTTT
16	TRBV19	TRBD2	TRBJ2-1	-	CASRTLGGSSYNEQFF	TGTGCCAGTAGGACCCTGGGGGGGAGCTCCTACAATGAGCAGTTCTTC
17	TRBV7-2	TRBD2	TRBJ2-5	many	CASSASKGSSGKETQYF	TGTGCCAGCAGCGCAAGTAAAGGGAGTAGCGGGAAAGAGACCCAGTACTTC
14	TRBV24-1	-	TRBJ2-3	once	CATSEPSSTDTQYF	TGTGCCACCAGTGAGCCGAGTAGCACAGATACGCAGTATTTT
18	TRBV2	-	TRBJ2-3	-	CASSGDRDKPSSTDTQYF	TGTGCCAGCAGTGGGGACCGGGACAAACCGTCTAGCACAGATACGCAGTATTTT
16	TRBV7-3	-	TRBJ2-1	-	CASSLMAGSSYNEQFF	TGTGCCAGCAGCTTAATGGCGGGGAGCTCCTACAATGAGCAGTTCTTC
14	TRBV3-1/TRBV3-2	-	TRBJ2-7	-	CASSPTSVSDEQYF	TGTGCCAGCAGCCCTACGAGCGTCTCTGACGAGCAGTACTTC
15	TRBV3-1/TRBV3-2	TRBD1	TRBJ1-4	-	CASSQIDRGYEKLFF	TGTGCCAGCAGCCAAATTGACAGGGGATATGAAAAACTGTTTTTT
13	TRBV12-3/TRBV12-4	-	TRBJ2-1	-	CASRRRGRDEQFF	TGTGCCAGCAGGAGGAGGGGTCGGGATGAGCAGTTCTTC
12	TRBV19	TRBD2	TRBJ2-7	-	CASSYSGTSVYF	TGTGCCAGTAGTTATTCCGGGACTAGCGTTTACTTC
15	TRBV9	TRBD2	TRBJ2-2	-	CASSVDGRTAGELFF	TGTGCCAGCAGCGTAGACGGGAGGACGGCCGGGGAGCTGTTTTTT
16	TRBV9	TRBD2	TRBJ2-5	-	CASSATLAGVGETQYF	TGTGCCAGCAGCGCGACACTAGCGGGAGTTGGGGAGACCCAGTACTTC
13	TRBV18	-	TRBJ1-1	many	CASSDRSRREAFF	TGTGCCAGCTCAGACAGGTCACGACGGGAAGCTTTCTTT
16	TRBV6-5	TRBD2	TRBJ2-1	once	CASSYLPSGTNNEQFF	TGTGCCAGCAGTTACCTCCCTAGCGGGACAAACAATGAGCAGTTCTTC
13	TRBV29-1	TRBD2	TRBJ2-3	-	CSVCRGSGDTQYF	TGCAGCGTTTGTCGCGGGAGTGGAGATACGCAGTATTTT
18	TRBV5-4	TRBD2	TRBJ2-1	-	CASSPRLAGATTYNEQFF	TGTGCCAGCAGCCCCAGACTAGCGGGAGCCACTACCTACAATGAGCAGTTCTTC